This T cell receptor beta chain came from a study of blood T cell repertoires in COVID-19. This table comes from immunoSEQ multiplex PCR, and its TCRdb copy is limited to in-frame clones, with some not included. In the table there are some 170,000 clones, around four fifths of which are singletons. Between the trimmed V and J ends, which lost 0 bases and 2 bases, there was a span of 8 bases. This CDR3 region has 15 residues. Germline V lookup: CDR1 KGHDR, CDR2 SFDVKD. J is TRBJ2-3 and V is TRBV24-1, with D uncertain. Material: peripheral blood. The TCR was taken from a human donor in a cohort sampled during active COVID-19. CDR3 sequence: CATSDLVGDTDTQYF. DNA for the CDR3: TGTGCCACCAGTGATTTGGTCGGAGACACAGATACGCAGTATTTT.